Following are 32 T cell receptor beta chains from one sample sequenced in a study of PD-L1 blockade in urothelial cancer. The protocol was immunoSEQ multiplex PCR, while the TCRdb copy is restricted to in-frame clones and leaves out a portion. Of about 44,000 clones in the sample, roughly four fifths were seen once. The material sequenced was PBMCs, taken around atezolizumab (anti-PD-L1) treatment. These receptors were taken from a man aged 70 or older with urothelial cancer.

The rearrangement links TRBV30 to TRBJ1-4; D is unresolved. Trimming removed 0 bases at V and 7 bases at J, with 3 bases between. The CDR3 is made up of 11 amino acids. Germline values: CDR1 GTSNPN, CDR2 SVGIG (reference sequence). In nucleotides, the CDR3 is TGTGCCTGGAGTGTACTTGAAAAACTGTTTTTT. Amino acid sequence: CAWSVLEKLFF.

The CDR3 sequence: CSARDIPSAFF. The CDR3 DNA reads as TGCAGTGCTAGAGATATTCCCTCAGCTTTCTTT. The gene calls are TRBV20-1 and TRBJ1-1; D not certain. V was pared by 0 bases and J by 10 bases, with 9 bases between. The CDR3 has 11 residues. CDR1 and CDR2 (germline): DFQATT, SNEGSKA (reference sequence).

The genes are TRBV29-1 and TRBJ1-4, with 9 bases matching TRBD1. Germline CDR1 is SQVTM and CDR2 is ANQGSEA. V shed 7 bases and J 8 bases; nucleotides not matched to a gene: 8. The CDR3 covers 13 residues. In DNA form, the CDR3 reads TGCAGCGCCACACCGGGACAGGGAGAAAAACTGTTTTTT. It yields the protein CSATPGQGEKLFF. The full variable domain, rest sourced from reference TRBV29-1 and TRBJ1-4, is SAVISQKPSRDICQRGTSLTIQCQVDSQVTMMFWYRQQPGQSLTLIATANQGSEATYESGFVIDKFPISRPNLTFSTLTVSNMSPEDSSIYLCSATPGQGEKLFFGSGTQLSVL.

The gene calls are TRBV19 and TRBJ1-1; TRBD1 matches at 9 bases. This CDR3 is 16 amino acids long. Trimming took 3 bases from V and 0 from J; bases not matched to a gene: 5. Looked up from germline, CDR1 is LNHDA and CDR2 is SQIVND (reference sequence). In DNA, the CDR3 is TGTGCCAGTAGTATGGGGACAGGGCGCCTGAACACTGAAGCTTTCTTT. Protein: CASSMGTGRLNTEAFF.

This clone was seen ten or more times. The chain carries TRBV2 and TRBJ1-6, with D possibly being TRBD1 (5 bases). V lost 8 bases and J lost 7, with 15 bases in between. The CDR3 loop spans 14 amino acids. The V gene's germline CDR1 is SNHLY and CDR2 FYNNEI. The CDR3 nucleotides read TGTGCCAGCCGGCCCGGCAGGGCGAATTCACCCCTCCACTTT. Translating gives CASRPGRANSPLHF.

The V call is TRBV11-2, the J call TRBJ1-1; D remains unclear. V lost 2 bases to trimming and J lost 1 base, with 5 bases between them. Germline CDR1 reads SGHAT; CDR2 reads FQNNGV. This CDR3 region has 13 residues. CDR3 in amino acids: CASSLFRNTEAFF. The CDR3 bases are TGTGCCAGCAGCTTATTCCGGAACACTGAAGCTTTCTTT. The variable domain in full, with the rest retrieved from reference TRBV11-2 and TRBJ1-1, is EAGVAQSPRYKIIEKRQSVAFWCNPISGHATLYWYQQILGQGPKLLIQFQNNGVVDDSQLPKDRFSAERLKGVDSTLKIQPAKLEDSAVYLCASSLFRNTEAFFGQGTRLTVV.

The chain combines TRBV19 with TRBJ2-3, with TRBD1 matching over 10 bases. The CDR3 sequence is 16 residues long. CDR1 is LNHDA and CDR2 is SQIVND in the germline V gene (reference sequence). After removal of 3 bases from V and 0 bases from J, the junction contained 3 bases not matched to a gene. In nucleotides, the CDR3 is TGTGCCAGTAGTATGGGGACAGGGGAGAGCACAGATACGCAGTATTTT. Its translation is CASSMGTGESTDTQYF.

This chain uses TRBV6-5 with TRBJ2-7, with a possible D match to TRBD2 (6 bases). Trimming took off 6 bases at V and 4 bases at J, with 10 bases between the two ends. This CDR3 spans 12 amino acids. Germline V gives CDR1 MNHEY, CDR2 SVGAGI. The CDR3 DNA follows: TGTGCCAGCAGCCCCCGGGGGTACGAGCAGTACTTC. Translated: CASSPRGYEQYF.

V gene TRBV21-1 combines with J gene TRBJ2-7; the table's D call TRBD1 went unverified against the DNA. TRBV21-1 is a documented pseudogene. This CDR3 has 16 residues. CDR3 bases: TGTGCCAGCAGCAGTCAACAGGGCCGGTCCCCCAACGAGCAGTACTTC. The encoded protein is CASSSQQGRSPNEQYF.

Only a few counts were recorded for this clone. The V call is TRBV29-1, the J call TRBJ2-1; 9 bases map to TRBD1. Germline V lookup: CDR1 SQVTM, CDR2 ANQGSEA. This CDR3 comprises 14 residues. V gave up 5 bases and J gave up 6 bases; unmatched junction bases: 8. This chain's CDR3 is CSVLQGASVNEQFF. The CDR3 coding sequence is TGCAGCGTTTTACAGGGGGCGTCGGTCAATGAGCAGTTCTTC.

V gene TRBV5-1 combines with J gene TRBJ2-1; TRBD2 aligns across 14 bases. After removal of 3 bases from V and 9 bases from J, the junction contained 5 bases not matched to a gene. The CDR3 length is 15 residues. Looked up from germline, CDR1 is SGHRS and CDR2 is YFSETQ. The DNA for the CDR3 is TGCGCCAGCAGCTCCGGGACTAGCGGGAGCGGTGAGCAGTTCTTC. Protein product: CASSSGTSGSGEQFF.

V gene TRBV5-4 combines with J gene TRBJ2-3, with TRBD2 as a possible D gene (6 bases). The CDR3 consists of 16 residues. Trimming stripped 2 bases from V and 0 bases from J, with 13 bases between. The germline V gene has CDR1 SGHNT and CDR2 YYREEE (reference sequence). The CDR3 sequence is CASSFFLGTSTDTQYF. CDR3 nucleotides: TGTGCCAGCAGCTTTTTTCTGGGGACTAGCACAGATACGCAGTATTTT.

This chain links TRBV5-1 with TRBJ1-1, with 10 bases fitting TRBD1. CDR1 SGHRS and CDR2 YFSETQ come from the germline V gene. There are 15 residues in the CDR3. Trimming at V came to 4 bases and at J to 4 bases, leaving 7 bases not matched to a gene. In DNA, the CDR3 is TGCGCCAGCAGCCCCCGGGACAGGGGATTCACTGAAGCTTTCTTT. It yields the protein CASSPRDRGFTEAFF.

This chain links TRBV2 with TRBJ1-2; 9 nucleotides align to TRBD1. CDR1 SNHLY and CDR2 FYNNEI come from the germline V gene. The V gene end was trimmed by 6 bases and the J gene end by 8 bases; junction bases not matched to a gene: 10. The CDR3 is 14 residues long. CDR3 loop: CASSLQGAFEGYTF. The CDR3 nucleotides read TGTGCCAGCAGCCTACAGGGGGCGTTTGAAGGCTACACCTTC. The whole variable domain, filled in from reference TRBV2 and TRBJ1-2, reads EPEVTQTPSHQVTQMGQEVILRCVPISNHLYFYWYRQILGQKVEFLVSFYNNEISEKSEIFDDQFSVERPDGSNFTLKIRSTKLEDSAMYFCASSLQGAFEGYTFGSGTRLTVV.

The chain links TRBV5-1 to TRBJ1-1; no clear D gene. This CDR3 spans 14 amino acids. V was shortened by 4 bases and J by 1 base, with 11 bases between the two germline ends. CDR1 is SGHRS, CDR2 YFSETQ, per germline. CDR3 coding DNA: TGCGCCAGCAGCCCCCGGGGATCGAACACTGAAGCTTTCTTT. Its translation: CASSPRGSNTEAFF. Using reference TRBV5-1 and TRBJ1-1 for the parts outside the CDR3, the full variable domain is KAGVTQTPRYLIKTRGQQVTLSCSPISGHRSVSWYQQTPGQGLQFLFEYFSETQRNKGNFPGRFSGRQFSNSRSEMNVSTLELGDSALYLCASSPRGSNTEAFFGQGTRLTVV.

This chain links TRBV6-6 with TRBJ2-2; D perhaps matches TRBD2 (5 bases). V lost 2 bases and J 0 bases, leaving 10 bases between the germline ends. The germline V gene has CDR1 MNHNY and CDR2 SVGAGI (reference sequence). The CDR3 is 16 amino acids. CDR3 in amino acids: CASSYRGPTNTGELFF. The CDR3, as DNA: TGTGCCAGCAGTTACCGAGGGCCGACGAACACCGGGGAGCTGTTTTTT.

The CDR3 loop is CASSQGASGAGEQYF. In DNA form, the CDR3 reads TGCGCCAGCAGCCAAGGGGCTAGCGGGGCAGGGGAGCAGTACTTC. The chain links TRBV4-3 to TRBJ2-7, with 9 bases matching TRBD2. Germline V gene sequence: CDR1 LGHNA, CDR2 YSLEER. Trimming took 1 base from V and 7 from J; bases not matched to a gene: 8. The CDR3 totals 15 residues.

The V and J genes are TRBV5-8 and TRBJ1-2, with 7 bases fitting TRBD1. This CDR3 has 14 amino acids. Germline values: CDR1 SGHTS, CDR2 YDEGEE. The V and J ends lost 3 bases and 4 bases, in that order; junction bases with no gene match: 6. The CDR3 nucleotides read TGTGCCAGCAGCTGGGGACAGAAGCGCTATGGCTACACCTTC. It is translated as CASSWGQKRYGYTF.

The V gene is TRBV9, the J gene TRBJ2-5; no definite D call. Trimming took off 4 bases at V and 1 base at J, with 14 bases between the two ends. Germline CDR1 reads SGDLS; CDR2 reads YYNGEE. The CDR3 covers 15 residues. In nucleotides, the CDR3 is TGTGCCAGCAGCCCCTCGAGGCTAGTCCAAGAGACCCAGTACTTC. Protein: CASSPSRLVQETQYF.

The chain is built from TRBV10-3 and TRBJ2-1; tentative D call: TRBD1 (5 bases). Trimming removed 2 bases at V and 9 bases at J, with 11 bases between. The CDR3 covers 13 residues. The germline CDR1 and CDR2 sequences are ENHRY and SYGVKD. CDR3 amino acids: CAISERGRGEQFF. The CDR3 DNA follows: TGTGCCATCAGTGAGAGGGGCCGCGGTGAGCAGTTCTTC.

This clone is a singleton in its sample. The chain links TRBV18 to TRBJ2-2; D is perhaps TRBD1 (6 bases). V was shortened by 3 bases and J by 0 bases, with 11 bases between the two germline ends. This CDR3 spans 16 amino acids. The V gene's germline CDR1 is KGHSH and CDR2 LQKENI. CDR3: CASSPAGTSNTGELFF. The CDR3 DNA reads as TGTGCCAGCTCACCGGCCGGGACATCGAACACCGGGGAGCTGTTTTTT.

The CDR3 coding sequence is TGTGCCAGCAGTTACGGGCAGAACTATGGCTACACCTTC. It translates to CASSYGQNYGYTF. V and J are TRBV6-6 and TRBJ1-2; D is unclear. This CDR3 is built from 13 residues. Germline loops: CDR1 MNHNY, CDR2 SVGAGI (reference sequence). Trimming removed 2 bases at V and 2 bases at J, with 6 bases between.

In its sample, this clone was seen a few times. The V gene is TRBV9, the J gene TRBJ1-4; TRBD1 is a possible D gene (6 bases). The CDR3 length is 15 residues. Trimming pared 4 bases from V and 7 bases from J, leaving 17 bases between. Per the germline V gene, CDR1 is SGDLS and CDR2 is YYNGEE. As DNA, the CDR3 is TGTGCCAGCAGCCCGAGCCCACAGGGTGGTGAAAAACTGTTTTTT. The encoded protein is CASSPSPQGGEKLFF. The full variable domain, rest sourced from reference TRBV9 and TRBJ1-4, is DSGVTQTPKHLITATGQRVTLRCSPRSGDLSVYWYQQSLDQGLQFLIQYYNGEERAKGNILERFSAQQFPDLHSELNLSSLELGDSALYFCASSPSPQGGEKLFFGSGTQLSVL.

This clone has a handful of counts. This chain uses TRBV4-1 with TRBJ2-3; D is possibly TRBD1 (7 bases). This CDR3 spans 16 amino acids. V lost 5 bases to trimming and J lost 2 bases, with 17 bases between them. CDR1 and CDR2 from the germline V gene are MGHRA and YSYEKL. The CDR3 region is CASSNPGRGDTDTQYF. The CDR3, as DNA: TGCGCCAGCAGCAACCCCGGCAGGGGGGACACAGATACGCAGTATTTT.

This sequence joins TRBV11-2 and TRBJ1-2; D remains ambiguous. V dropped 5 bases and J dropped 4 bases, with 14 bases sitting between them. Germline assignment: CDR1 SGHAT and CDR2 FQNNGV. The CDR3 is made up of 14 amino acids. CDR3 protein: CASSLTVVSYGYTF. CDR3 nucleotides: TGTGCCAGCAGCCTAACCGTCGTCTCCTATGGCTACACCTTC.

The gene calls are TRBV5-4 and TRBJ1-2; 9 bases align to TRBD1. The J segment lost 6 bases and the V segment lost 10 bases, leaving 10 bases of the junction unmatched. The CDR3 length is 13 residues. CDR1 and CDR2 from the germline V gene are SGHNT and YYREEE (reference sequence). The DNA for the CDR3 is TGTGCCGGAGTCCGGGACAGGGAGGATGGCTACACCTTC. It encodes CAGVRDREDGYTF.

The chain uses TRBV6-1 and TRBJ1-2; tentatively, D is TRBD1 (6 bases). The CDR3 is 15 amino acids. Germline V lookup: CDR1 MNHNS, CDR2 SASEGT. V shed 4 bases and J shed 2 bases, with 14 bases lying between them. In DNA form, the CDR3 reads TGTGCCAGCAGTGGTCCCGCAGGGGAAAACTATGGCTACACCTTC. It translates to CASSGPAGENYGYTF.

The rearrangement uses TRBV29-1 and TRBJ2-2, with D possibly TRBD2 on 5 matching bases. The CDR3 is made up of 13 amino acids. Trimming pared 7 bases from V and 7 bases from J, leaving 16 bases between. Germline assignment: CDR1 SQVTM and CDR2 ANQGSEA. The CDR3 nucleotides read TGCAGCGCCCGTAAGCGGTCAAGCGGGGAGCTGTTTTTT. It yields the protein CSARKRSSGELFF.

The rearrangement uses TRBV27 and TRBJ2-3; D not certain. V dropped 7 bases and J dropped 6 bases, with 23 bases sitting between them. This CDR3 contains 16 residues. Germline CDR1 and CDR2: MNHEY and SMNVEV (reference sequence). The CDR3: CASTLRPALPPDTQYF. The CDR3, as DNA: TGTGCCAGCACCCTCAGGCCCGCCCTACCGCCCGATACGCAGTATTTT.

This chain uses TRBV15 with TRBJ2-3; D remains ambiguous. Trimming removed 5 bases at V and 5 bases at J, with 8 bases between. Per the germline V gene, CDR1 is LNHNV and CDR2 is YYDKDF (reference sequence). This CDR3 contains 12 residues. Written as DNA, the CDR3 is TGTGCCACCAGCCCTAATGGAGATACGCAGTATTTT. This sequence encodes CATSPNGDTQYF.

This clone turned up a few times. The CDR3 spells CATESRGALHF. The CDR3 bases are TGTGCCACCGAGTCTCGGGGTGCCCTCCACTTT. The chain joins TRBV6-5 to TRBJ1-6; D unclear. In germline, CDR1 is MNHEY, CDR2 SVGAGI. V lost 10 bases, J lost 14 bases, and 15 bases lay in between. The CDR3 consists of 11 residues.

This chain connects TRBV13 to TRBJ1-5; weak D call: TRBD1 (6 bases). The length of the CDR3 is 15 residues. Germline CDR1 is PRHDT and CDR2 is FYEKMQ (reference sequence). V lost 6 bases, J lost 7 bases, and 19 bases lay in between. The CDR3 DNA is TGTGCCAGCAGTAACACACGGGGGGGCGAACAGCCCCAGCATTTT. It is translated as CASSNTRGGEQPQHF.